This T cell receptor beta chain was identified in a study of OX40 agonist ivuxolimab in advanced cancers. Turning to the study itself: In this trial design, patients received ivuxolimab intravenously at 0.01 to 10 mg/kg every 2 weeks. With a range of roughly 20 to 85, age averaged approximately 60 years, and 75% to 90% were male.

Clones were sequenced by immunoSEQ multiplex PCR, and TCRdb holds only the in-frame ones, with some missing. The sample carries tens of thousands of clones, approximately 86% recorded once. Germline V CDR1 and CDR2: MNHEY, SMNVEV (reference sequence). CDR3 length equals 15 residues. V was pared by 4 bases and J by 8 bases, with 18 bases between. Findings and limits, study-wide: Among patients with partial responses at 0.1-3.0 mg/kg, clonal expansion was among the lowest.

Regarding this clone: As yet, its antigen is unknown.

The input for sequencing was CD4+ or CD8+ T cells sorted from blood, taken in a trial of the OX40 agonist ivuxolimab. The receptor was isolated from an adult with an advanced solid tumor such as melanoma, head and neck, liver or kidney cancer. The chain has TRBV27 and TRBJ2-1; D is unresolved. The DNA of the CDR3 is TGTGCCAGCAGTTCACTTCCGGAACATGGCGATGAGCAGTTCTTC. Its protein product is CASSSLPEHGDEQFF.